The clone carrying this TCR beta chain showed up just a few times. The V end was cut by 6 bases, the J end by 4 bases, with 21 bases between. Per the germline V gene, CDR1 is MDHEN and CDR2 is SYDVKM. The CDR3 has 16 amino acids. These data belong to a study of blood T cell repertoires in COVID-19. Study at large: The United States, Italy and Spain provided the acute and convalescent COVID-19 samples. Sources were T cells, B-cell-depleted T cells, or PBMCs; the material itself was cDNA or gDNA.

Seattle patients were enrolled while actively infected and followed longitudinally. The repertoire was sequenced with immunoSEQ multiplex PCR; TCRdb's copy has only in-frame clones and lacks some. Of over 150,000 clones listed, approximately 85% are singletons. Sequencing was performed on peripheral blood. This chain links TRBV28 with TRBJ1-1; TRBD1 might be the D (6 bases). The TCR sequence derives from a man aged 60-69 years with COVID-19, enrolled during active disease. CDR3 in amino acids: CASSPQGPRTVTEAFF. The CDR3 nucleotides are TGTGCCAGCAGCCCTCAGGGGCCACGAACGGTCACTGAAGCTTTCTTT.